The clone carrying this T cell receptor (beta chain) was recorded a few times. The CDR3 is made up of 15 amino acids. From germline, CDR1 is SSHAT and CDR2 FNYEAQ (reference sequence). Trimming removed 4 bases from V and 7 bases from J, with 17 bases in between. TCRdb redid the calling of the 5' RACE reads with MiXCR, one entry per CDR3 protein. The table includes hundreds of thousands of distinct CDR3 sequences, less than 7% detected once. This record belongs to a study of identical twins. The receptor was derived from a man in his late teens or twenties in good health. Sequenced: naive T cells sorted from blood. This rearrangement joins TRBV7-7 to TRBJ2-1, with a tentative D call TRBD2 (5 bases). As DNA, the CDR3 is TGTGCCAGCAGCTCGAGCCTAGCACTAGGGAATGAGCAGTTCTTC. Amino acids: CASSSSLALGNEQFF.